What follows are 23 T cell receptor beta chains derived from one specimen sequenced in a study of cytomegalovirus exposure and HLA in healthy donors (dated by TCRdb to 2015 to 2018). Receptor amplification or capture employed the immunoSEQ multiplex PCR assay. The multiplex PCR relied on a mix of 60 forward primers for TCR Vbeta segments and 13 reverse primers for TCR Jbeta segments. TCRdb re-hosts the immuneACCESS table, in-frame sequences only. Its copies lack some clones; in the studies checked, an unresolved V gene accounts for under half of them, and the cause for the rest is not known. The sample table shows some 190,000 clones, and 85% to 90% are seen once. 1.3% of the sample comes from the top ten. Sequencing used PBMCs. Receptor source: a man aged 25-45 years in good health and CMV-seronegative.

The chain carries TRBV11-2 and TRBJ2-7; D uncertain. V lost 7 bases to trimming and J lost 3 bases, with 7 bases between them. CDR1 is SGHAT, CDR2 FQNNGV, per germline. The CDR3 loop spans 11 amino acids. This CDR3 reads CASKTSYEQYF. The CDR3 coding sequence is TGTGCCAGCAAAACAAGCTACGAGCAGTACTTC.

The rearrangement joins TRBV2 to TRBJ2-5; D is undetermined. V dropped 7 bases and J dropped 1 base, with 10 bases sitting between them. The germline gives CDR1 SNHLY, CDR2 FYNNEI. The CDR3 is 13 amino acids. This chain's CDR3 is CASKQSPQETQYF. DNA of the CDR3: TGTGCCAGCAAACAGTCCCCCCAAGAGACCCAGTACTTC.

CDR3 in DNA: TGTGCCAGCAGCCAGGAGCTCCCGGGACTAGCTGGGGTCAATGAGCAGTTCTTC. Translation gives CASSQELPGLAGVNEQFF. The chain combines TRBV4-2 with TRBJ2-1, with 9 bases matching TRBD2. V shed 3 bases, J shed 6 bases, and the junction held 15 bases outside the gene matches. Germline CDR1 LGHNA, CDR2 YNFKEQ. CDR3 length equals 18 residues.

This chain joins TRBV4-1 and TRBJ2-7; weak D call: TRBD2 (7 bases). CDR1 is MGHRA and CDR2 is YSYEKL in the germline V gene. V was pared by 4 bases and J by 3 bases, with 16 bases between. The CDR3 is 15 residues long. The CDR3 loop reads CASSPRGGVGYEQYF. DNA of the CDR3: TGCGCCAGCAGCCCCAGAGGGGGGGTGGGCTACGAGCAGTACTTC.

The rearrangement uses TRBV4-1 and TRBJ1-1, with D maybe TRBD1 (5 bases). Trimming took off 3 bases at V and 3 bases at J, with 14 bases between the two ends. The germline CDR1 and CDR2 sequences are MGHRA and YSYEKL. The CDR3 is made up of 15 amino acids. CDR3 nucleotides: TGCGCCAGCAGCCATGAAAGGACAACTGACACTGAAGCTTTCTTT. Its protein is CASSHERTTDTEAFF.

The chain employs TRBV4-1 and TRBJ1-4; 9 bases match TRBD1. Unmatched junction bases numbered 11, after V lost 0 bases and J lost 0 bases. Germline V gives CDR1 MGHRA, CDR2 YSYEKL. The CDR3 contains 20 residues. The CDR3 nucleotides read TGCGCCAGCAGCCAAGATCGAACGGGACAGGGTTGGTCAACTAATGAAAAACTGTTTTTT. The encoded protein is CASSQDRTGQGWSTNEKLFF.

V is TRBV27 and J is TRBJ2-7; 8 bases line up with TRBD2. From germline, CDR1 is MNHEY and CDR2 SMNVEV (reference sequence). With 2 bases clipped from V and 1 base from J, the junction kept 1 base outside the gene matches. The CDR3 totals 14 residues. CDR3 protein: CASSLSGGSYEQYF. CDR3 sequence (DNA): TGTGCCAGCAGTTTAAGCGGGGGTTCCTACGAGCAGTACTTC.

The rearrangement links TRBV6-1 to TRBJ2-7; D remains unclear. Trimming cost V 5 bases and J 2 bases, with 13 bases left between them. The CDR3 spans 14 residues. Germline loops: CDR1 MNHNS, CDR2 SASEGT. As DNA, the CDR3 is TGTGCCAGCAGTACCATGGGCAGAACCTACGAGCAGTACTTC. Protein sequence: CASSTMGRTYEQYF.

The chain uses TRBV6-5 and TRBJ1-4; weak D call: TRBD1 (6 bases). Trimming removed 8 bases from V and 3 bases from J, with 16 bases in between. In germline, CDR1 is MNHEY, CDR2 SVGAGI. The length of the CDR3 is 15 residues. The CDR3, as DNA: TGTGCCAGCGGGAAGAGGGGGAGGGCTAATGAAAAACTGTTTTTT. This encodes CASGKRGRANEKLFF.

The V and J genes are TRBV4-3 and TRBJ2-2; perhaps TRBD1 as D (6 bases). This CDR3 region has 16 residues. V dropped 1 base and J dropped 0 bases, with 9 bases sitting between them. CDR1 is LGHNA, CDR2 YSLEER, per germline. The CDR3 coding sequence is TGCGCCAGCAGCCAAGGGACAGTAACGAACACCGGGGAGCTGTTTTTT. Translation gives CASSQGTVTNTGELFF.

The chain employs TRBV10-2 and TRBJ2-7; TRBD1 might be the D (5 bases). CDR3 length: 17 residues. In germline, CDR1 is WSHSY, CDR2 SAAADI. V shed 2 bases and J shed 2 bases, with 19 bases lying between them. CDR3 coding DNA: TGCGCCAGCAGTGAGGTCCACTTCAGGGCCACTACCTACGAGCAGTACTTC. As protein: CASSEVHFRATTYEQYF.

J is TRBJ2-1 and V is TRBV27, with 8 nucleotides matching TRBD2. The V and J ends lost 7 bases and 7 bases, in that order; junction bases with no gene match: 9. Looked up from germline, CDR1 is MNHEY and CDR2 is SMNVEV (reference sequence). CDR3 size: 14 residues. The CDR3 protein is CASISGGLKNEQFF. The DNA of the CDR3 is TGTGCCAGCATTTCGGGAGGGCTGAAAAATGAGCAGTTCTTC.

The chain couples TRBV15 to TRBJ2-7; D remains unclear. Trimming cost V 4 bases and J 9 bases, with 25 bases left between them. Germline-derived CDR1 and CDR2 are LNHNV and YYDKDF (reference sequence). CDR3 length: 16 amino acids. CDR3: CATSKLSSRPNFGQYF. The CDR3 nucleotides are TGTGCCACCAGCAAGTTAAGTTCGAGGCCAAACTTCGGGCAGTACTTC.

This clone was picked up a small number of times. The gene calls are TRBV11-3 and TRBJ2-5; 8 bases line up with TRBD1. The J call may be mistaken, given a closer DNA end match to TRBJ2-7. CDR3 length equals 15 residues. Germline CDR1 reads SGHNT; CDR2 reads YENEEA. The CDR3 loop reads CASSEVRTGTYEQYF. The CDR3 region has the DNA TGTGCCAGCAGCGAAGTCCGGACAGGGACCTACGAGCAGTACTTC.

This rearrangement joins TRBV7-9 to TRBJ2-5; 9 bases align to TRBD2. V lost 5 bases to trimming and J lost 0 bases; unmatched junction nucleotides: 7. The CDR3 covers 16 residues. Germline CDR1 SEHNR, CDR2 FQNEAQ (reference sequence). CDR3 residues: CASSRRASGNQETQYF. CDR3 bases: TGTGCCAGCAGCCGAAGGGCTAGCGGGAACCAAGAGACCCAGTACTTC.

The chain couples TRBV14 to TRBJ2-5; D uncertain. Trimming pared 7 bases from V and 5 bases from J, leaving 20 bases between. Germline V gene data show CDR1 as SGHDN and CDR2 as FVKESK. This CDR3 spans 15 amino acids. CDR3 amino acids: CASNQATGRDETQYF. The CDR3 DNA reads TGTGCCAGCAACCAGGCCACGGGTAGAGATGAGACCCAGTACTTC. Full variable domain (rest looked up from reference TRBV14 and TRBJ2-5): EAGVTQFPSHSVIEKGQTVTLRCDPISGHDNLYWYRRVMGKEIKFLLHFVKESKQDESGMPNNRFLAERTGGTYSTLKVQPAELEDSGVYFCASNQATGRDETQYFGPGTRLLVL.

This clone has only one observation. The chain employs TRBV2 and TRBJ2-7; TRBD2 might be the D (5 bases). CDR3 length: 16 residues. Per germline, CDR1 SNHLY and CDR2 FYNNEI. V lost 8 bases to trimming and J lost 3 bases, with 23 bases between them. The CDR3 reads CASGGWRADLFYEQYF. The CDR3 bases are TGTGCCAGCGGCGGGTGGCGGGCAGACCTTTTCTACGAGCAGTACTTC.

The chain links TRBV10-3 to TRBJ1-4; unclear D gene. V was clipped by 4 bases and J by 4 bases, with 10 bases between them. CDR3 length: 14 amino acids. Germline V gene data show CDR1 as ENHRY and CDR2 as SYGVKD. The CDR3 loop reads CAISGGKDNEKLFF. Written as DNA, the CDR3 is TGTGCCATCAGTGGAGGGAAGGATAATGAAAAACTGTTTTTT.

V is TRBV5-1 and J is TRBJ1-2; 8 nucleotides agree with TRBD1. CDR3 length: 15 residues. V gave up 4 bases and J gave up 4 bases; unmatched junction bases: 9. Looked up from germline, CDR1 is SGHRS and CDR2 is YFSETQ. This CDR3 is CASSPDRGKGYGYTF. CDR3 sequence (DNA): TGCGCCAGCAGCCCTGACAGGGGAAAGGGCTATGGCTACACCTTC.

This chain uses TRBV15 with TRBJ2-6, with a weak D call TRBD1 (6 bases). Between the trimmed V and J ends, which lost 5 bases and 0 bases, there was a span of 23 bases. The CDR3 covers 20 residues. Germline CDR1 is LNHNV and CDR2 is YYDKDF (reference sequence). CDR3 bases: TGTGCCACCAGCCCAATTGGGGGCCCCAAATCTAACTCTGGGGCCAACGTCCTGACTTTC. It is translated as CATSPIGGPKSNSGANVLTF. The entire variable domain, with the rest obtained from reference TRBV15 and TRBJ2-6, is as follows: DAMVIQNPRYQVTQFGKPVTLSCSQTLNHNVMYWYQQKSSQAPKLLFHYYDKDFNNEADTPDNFQSRRPNTSFCFLDIRSPGLGDTAMYLCATSPIGGPKSNSGANVLTFGAGSRLTVL.

The genes are TRBV2 and TRBJ1-6, with 7 bases lining up with TRBD1. The CDR3 loop spans 13 amino acids. Germline assignment: CDR1 SNHLY and CDR2 FYNNEI. V shed 10 bases, J shed 7 bases, and the junction held 7 bases outside the gene matches. CDR3 sequence: CATTGTENSPLHF. DNA of the CDR3: TGTGCCACCACCGGGACAGAGAATTCACCCCTCCACTTT.

This clone was counted only a few times. The gene calls are TRBV6-5 and TRBJ1-1, with a tentative D call TRBD1 (6 bases). The CDR3 loop spans 13 amino acids. Trimming stripped 6 bases from V and 1 base from J, with 9 bases between. Germline V lookup: CDR1 MNHEY, CDR2 SVGAGI. CDR3 residues: CASRLTGNTEAFF. DNA of the CDR3: TGTGCCAGCAGGCTGACAGGGAACACTGAAGCTTTCTTT.

On this clone itself: One junction end does not reproduce the germline sequence, and a read error may be involved. This chain links TRBV7-9 with TRBJ1-4; 7 bases fit TRBD1. The CDR3 has 18 amino acids. From germline, CDR1 is SEHNR and CDR2 FQNEAQ (reference sequence). The DNA of the CDR3 is TGTTCCAGCAGCCCTCGGGACAGAGGGGCCGGAGGGAATGAAAAACTGTTTTTT. Protein: CSSSPRDRGAGGNEKLFF.